This T cell receptor (beta chain) is drawn from a study of blood T cell repertoires in COVID-19. At the level of the study: Acute and convalescent COVID-19 specimens originated in the United States, Italy and Spain. PBMCs, B-cell-depleted T cells, or T cells provided the cDNA or gDNA that made up the material.

Original data processing: It was from reference gene primer amplification that nucleated cell counts were estimated. Libraries were prepared by immunoSEQ multiplex PCR; TCRdb keeps only in-frame clonotypes and omits some of them. The DNA was the basis for D and trimming; V, J and clone size are from that table. Of over 120,000 clones in the sample, around 80% were seen once. The material sequenced was peripheral blood. The TCR comes from a man in his 70s who had recovered from COVID-19.

The CDR3, as DNA: TGTGCCAGCGGCATACGGGGAGTCGCAACTAATGAAAAACTGTTTTTT. Encoded protein: CASGIRGVATNEKLFF. The chain links TRBV3-1 (or the pseudogene TRBV3-2) to TRBJ1-4; D unclear. Germline V CDR1 and CDR2: LGHDT, YNNKEL (reference sequence). The CDR3 length is 16 residues. Trimming shortened V by 8 bases and J by 0 bases, and 16 bases separated the two germline ends.